The rows below give T cell receptor beta chains drawn from one sample of a study of T cells in Graves' hyperthyroidism and ophthalmopathy. TCRdb reprocessed the multiplex PCR reads via MiXCR and lists one record per CDR3 protein. The sample comprises approximately 95,000 distinct CDR3 sequences, about 37% of which are singletons, and about a tenth rests with the top ten. Input material: peripheral blood or thyroid tissue (not recorded which). Receptor source: a woman aged 25 to 45 with Graves' hyperthyroidism. CDR3s include the opening cysteine and the closing phenylalanine or tryptophan. A D gene is named only where the DNA matches it firmly. Size values are once, few and many counts, or a class for expanded clones, and some rows have none.

j_call | v_call | clone_size | d_call | cdr3_nt | cdr3_aa
TRBJ1-3 | TRBV7-9 | many | - | TGTGCCAGCAGCCCCCGGGGGGGCCCTGGAAACACCATATATTTT | CASSPRGGPGNTIYF
TRBJ1-6 | TRBV7-9 | - | - | TGTGCCAGCAGCCAAGATTTGAGGGGAGGGCCACCCCTCCACTTT | CASSQDLRGGPPLHF
TRBJ2-3 | TRBV7-2 | - | TRBD1 | TGTGCCGGCAGCTCTAGACAGGGAGTAGATACGCAGTATTTT | CAGSSRQGVDTQYF
TRBJ2-5 | TRBV20-1 | many | - | TGCAGTGCTAGGTTAGCGGCCCCGGCGGGGGAGACCCAGTACTTC | CSARLAAPAGETQYF
TRBJ1-5 | TRBV28 | many | - | TGTGCCAGCAGCCCTACAGGGATCGAGGATCAGCCCCAGCATTTT | CASSPTGIEDQPQHF
TRBJ1-5 | TRBV28 | - | TRBD1 | TGTGCCAGCAGTTCACCGACTCGGACAGGCGCTGGGCCCCAGCATTTT | CASSSPTRTGAGPQHF
TRBJ2-3 | TRBV2 | - | TRBD2 | TGTGCCAGCAGTGCCCTCGGGCTAGCGGGAGGGCTAACAGATACGCAGTATTTT | CASSALGLAGGLTDTQYF
TRBJ2-7 | TRBV11-2 | many | - | TGTGCCAGCAGCTTATACTTTGACTACGAGCAGTACTTC | CASSLYFDYEQYF
TRBJ1-1 | TRBV7-2 | - | TRBD1 | TGTGCCAGCAGCCTAAGACAGGGGACCACTGAAGCTTTCTTT | CASSLRQGTTEAFF
TRBJ2-3 | TRBV20-1 | many | - | TGCAGTGCTAGCGGAGCCAACCCCGGAGATACGCAGTATTTT | CSASGANPGDTQYF
TRBJ1-6 | TRBV4-1 | many | - | TGCGCCAGCAGCCGGACCGACCAGGGCTCCTATAATTCACCCCTCCACTTT | CASSRTDQGSYNSPLHF
TRBJ2-5 | TRBV7-8 | - | TRBD2 | TGTGCCAGCAGCAGAACTAGCGGGAGGGCCGGGGGAGAGACCCAGTACTTC | CASSRTSGRAGGETQYF
TRBJ1-6 | TRBV11-2 | many | - | TGTGCCAGCAGCTTAGGGGCAGCACGGACGATTTCACCCCTCCACTTT | CASSLGAARTISPLHF
TRBJ2-3 | TRBV5-1 | many | TRBD2 | TGCGCCAGCAGCTGGGGGACTAGCGGGCGGGCAGATACGCAGTATTTT | CASSWGTSGRADTQYF
TRBJ1-1 | TRBV7-9 | - | TRBD1 | TGTGCCAGCAGTTACCGGACAGGGGAGAACACTGAAGCTTTCTTT | CASSYRTGENTEAFF
TRBJ2-7 | TRBV28 | few | - | TGTGCCAGCAGTCTCCTGAGGTACTCCTACGAGCAGTACTTC | CASSLLRYSYEQYF
TRBJ1-3 | TRBV12-3/TRBV12-4 | many | - | TGTGCCAGCAGTTTCGCTCGGACAGGAAACACCATATATTTT | CASSFARTGNTIYF
TRBJ1-4 | TRBV25-1 | many | - | TGTGCCAGCAGTGATTTGGGACGGCTTGGGTCGGAAAAACTGTTTTTT | CASSDLGRLGSEKLFF
TRBJ2-5 | TRBV7-9 | once | TRBD1 | TGTGCCAGCAGCTTCCGGGACAGGGCGGAAGAGACCCAGTACTTC | CASSFRDRAEETQYF
TRBJ2-5 | TRBV29-1 | - | TRBD2 | TGCAGCGCTGGGACTAGCGGTCTACAAGAGACCCAGTACTTC | CSAGTSGLQETQYF